A single sample gave rise to the 17 T cell receptor beta chains below, sequenced in a study of beta chain features in type 1 diabetes. General study results and limits: Type 1 diabetes patients had moderately but significantly shorter TCRB CDR3s in all four CD4+ subsets.

All of the isolated RNA was reverse transcribed, so expressed TCRB transcripts were sequenced. Profiling relied on immunoSEQ multiplex PCR, and the TCRdb table lists in-frame clones only, not all of them. The sample shows approximately 70,000 clones, almost 50% of them seen only once. For these receptors, no antigen is known. Sequences were obtained from central memory CD4+ T cells from blood. These receptors were obtained from a man aged 25 to 45 with type 1 diabetes.

The chain combines TRBV30 with TRBJ1-4; D is unresolved. V was shortened by 5 bases and J by 9 bases, with 19 bases between the two germline ends. In germline, CDR1 is GTSNPN, CDR2 SVGIG (reference sequence). This CDR3 is 14 amino acids long. The CDR3 is CAWSFALVAKKLFF. CDR3 DNA: TGTGCCTGGTCATTCGCCCTGGTTGCTAAAAAACTGTTTTTT.

This clone has more than one count but fewer than ten. The chain is built from TRBV5-4 and TRBJ2-7; 9 positions agree with TRBD1. This CDR3 comprises 14 residues. Trimming at V came to 4 bases and at J to 3 bases, leaving 5 bases not matched to a gene. Germline V lookup: CDR1 SGHNT, CDR2 YYREEE (reference sequence). CDR3 sequence (DNA): TGTGCCAGCAGCGGACAGGGGAGACACTACGAGCAGTACTTC. Its protein is CASSGQGRHYEQYF.

This clone was counted between two and nine times. The chain uses TRBV10-3 and TRBJ2-5, with 13 bases fitting TRBD2. V lost 3 bases to trimming and J lost 5 bases; unmatched junction nucleotides: 6. The V gene's germline CDR1 is ENHRY and CDR2 SYGVKD. This CDR3 spans 16 amino acids. As DNA, the CDR3 is TGTGCCATCAGTGAAACTAGCGGGGGGGCCGAGGAGACCCAGTACTTC. Amino acid sequence: CAISETSGGAEETQYF.

The chain recombines TRBV30 with TRBJ1-1; D perhaps matches TRBD1 (5 bases). Germline lookup yields CDR1 GTSNPN and CDR2 SVGIG (reference sequence). CDR3 length: 12 residues. V lost 4 bases to trimming and J lost 4 bases, with 10 bases between them. In DNA, the CDR3 is TGTGCCTGGACGAACGGGGGCACTGAAGCTTTCTTT. This encodes CAWTNGGTEAFF.

This chain links TRBV29-1 with TRBJ1-1; D is perhaps TRBD1 (5 bases). The CDR3 extends over 12 amino acids. Germline V lookup: CDR1 SQVTM, CDR2 ANQGSEA. V was trimmed by 4 bases and J by 3 bases, leaving 9 bases between them. The CDR3 sequence is CSVARVDTEAFF. CDR3 in DNA: TGCAGCGTTGCCAGGGTTGACACTGAAGCTTTCTTT. Supplemented by reference TRBV29-1 and TRBJ1-1, the full variable domain reads SAVISQKPSRDICQRGTSLTIQCQVDSQVTMMFWYRQQPGQSLTLIATANQGSEATYESGFVIDKFPISRPNLTFSTLTVSNMSPEDSSIYLCSVARVDTEAFFGQGTRLTVV.

This chain links TRBV12-5 with TRBJ2-1; 11 bases are shared with TRBD1. Germline V gene sequence: CDR1 LGHNT, CDR2 FRNRAP. CDR3 length: 14 residues. V was pared by 5 bases and J by 4 bases, with 1 base of the junction left unmatched. The CDR3 loop is CASGGTGGYNEQFF. The DNA for the CDR3 is TGTGCTAGTGGTGGGACAGGGGGGTACAATGAGCAGTTCTTC.

V is TRBV28 and J is TRBJ1-2, with a possible D match to TRBD1 (6 bases). Germline CDR1 and CDR2: MDHEN and SYDVKM. V was cut by 8 bases and J by 1 base, with 14 bases left in between. The CDR3 runs to 14 residues. CDR3 sequence (DNA): TGTGCCAGCCGGGGGGCAGAGAATAACTATGGCTACACCTTC. As protein: CASRGAENNYGYTF.

This clone appeared once. The rearrangement joins TRBV18 to TRBJ2-7; 7 bases match TRBD1. The CDR3 loop spans 13 amino acids. Germline values: CDR1 KGHSH, CDR2 LQKENI. The junction had 6 bases not matched to a gene; V was cut back by 4 bases and J by 6 bases. The CDR3 DNA follows: TGTGCCAGCTCACAAGGACAGGATCGCGAGCAGTACTTC. This gives the protein CASSQGQDREQYF.

V gene TRBV7-6 combines with J gene TRBJ2-3, with TRBD2 identical over 9 bases. Germline CDR1 is SGHVS and CDR2 is FNYEAQ. CDR3 length equals 14 residues. With V trimmed by 3 bases and J by 3 bases, 1 base remained unmatched. The CDR3 reads CASSFSGSTDTQYF. The CDR3 nucleotides are TGTGCCAGCAGCTTTAGCGGGAGTACAGATACGCAGTATTTT.

This clone showed up just a few times. The chain employs TRBV7-9 and TRBJ2-7, with D possibly TRBD2 on 6 matching bases. Germline V gives CDR1 SEHNR, CDR2 FQNEAQ (reference sequence). The CDR3 is 15 residues long. Trimming pared 3 bases from V and 6 bases from J, leaving 18 bases between. The CDR3 reads CASSFDAGSLREQYF. The CDR3 DNA sequence: TGTGCCAGCAGCTTCGACGCGGGGAGTTTGCGCGAGCAGTACTTC.

This clone showed up just a few times. The rearrangement joins TRBV2 to TRBJ2-4, with D maybe TRBD2 (5 bases). The ends were cut back, 6 bases at V and 6 bases at J, with 12 bases in the middle. Germline assignment: CDR1 SNHLY and CDR2 FYNNEI. There are 13 residues in the CDR3. CDR3 DNA: TGTGCCAGCAGGGCGGGCGCAGGAAACATTCAGTACTTC. Translation: CASRAGAGNIQYF.

This clone turned up a few times. The V call is TRBV27, the J call TRBJ2-7; 11 bases agree with TRBD2. Germline lookup yields CDR1 MNHEY and CDR2 SMNVEV (reference sequence). The CDR3 is made up of 15 amino acids. J gave up 3 bases and V 6 bases, and 7 bases lay outside the gene matches. CDR3 sequence (DNA): TGTGCCAGCAGGTTAGCGGGAGGGAATAGCTACGAGCAGTACTTC. It specifies CASRLAGGNSYEQYF.

The CDR3 sequence is CASSPPATGGTDTQYF. CDR3 nucleotides: TGTGCCAGCTCACCACCGGCAACCGGGGGCACAGATACGCAGTATTTT. The chain joins TRBV18 to TRBJ2-3; a weak D match, TRBD2 (5 bases). The CDR3 covers 16 residues. Per germline, CDR1 KGHSH and CDR2 LQKENI. The V and J ends lost 0 bases and 1 base respectively, with 11 bases between them.

Worth noting for this clone: Other DNA sequences in the same sample also yield this CDR3. The chain combines TRBV5-6 with TRBJ2-1, with D possibly TRBD2 on 5 matching bases. The germline V gene has CDR1 SGHDT and CDR2 YYEEEE. The length of the CDR3 is 11 residues. V lost 4 bases to trimming and J lost 9 bases, with 8 bases between them. CDR3 sequence: CASSLGSEQFF. The CDR3 DNA follows: TGTGCCAGCAGCCTGGGGAGTGAGCAGTTCTTC. The whole variable domain, remainder taken from reference TRBV5-6 and TRBJ2-1, is DAGVTQSPTHLIKTRGQQVTLRCSPKSGHDTVSWYQQALGQGPQFIFQYYEEEERQRGNFPDRFSGHQFPNYSSELNVNALLLGDSALYLCASSLGSEQFFGPGTRLTVL.

This clone has only one observation. The chain employs TRBV27 and TRBJ2-1, with 9 bases aligning to TRBD2. Germline values: CDR1 MNHEY, CDR2 SMNVEV (reference sequence). V was clipped by 6 bases and J by 2 bases; unmatched bases: 8. The CDR3 sequence is 16 residues long. The CDR3 nucleotides read TGTGCCAGCAGGGGGACTAGCCGCGGAACCTACAATGAGCAGTTCTTC. Translated, it gives CASRGTSRGTYNEQFF.

The chain carries TRBV5-4 and TRBJ1-2, with 9 bases lining up with TRBD1. The ends lost 2 bases at V and 8 bases at J; junction bases unmatched: 4. This CDR3 spans 13 amino acids. Per germline, CDR1 SGHNT and CDR2 YYREEE (reference sequence). The CDR3 DNA follows: TGTGCCAGCAGCTTACAGGGGGCTGGGGGCTACACCTTC. This sequence encodes CASSLQGAGGYTF.

To note about this clone: The sample carries other DNA sequences with the same CDR3. This chain connects TRBV5-1 to TRBJ2-5, with D possibly matching TRBD2 (6 bases). The length of the CDR3 is 12 residues. V was shortened by 4 bases and J by 5 bases, with 9 bases between the two germline ends. Germline V gene data show CDR1 as SGHRS and CDR2 as YFSETQ. CDR3 sequence reads: CASSPRGETQYF. CDR3 DNA sequence: TGCGCCAGCAGCCCCCGGGGGGAGACCCAGTACTTC.